The 21 T cell receptor beta chains below all came from one sample that was sequenced in a study of cytomegalovirus exposure and HLA in healthy donors. The primer mix had 60 Vbeta and 13 Jbeta primers. TCRdb keeps only in-frame clones here, not all; method: immunoSEQ multiplex PCR. The repertoire holds 95,000 to 100,000 clones, with over 60% as singletons. The specimen sequenced was PBMCs. The source is a female donor in good health and CMV-seronegative.

This clone appeared a single time. This rearrangement joins TRBV18 to TRBJ2-1; 8 nucleotides line up with TRBD1. Germline CDR1 and CDR2: KGHSH and LQKENI. The CDR3 is made up of 16 amino acids. The J segment lost 6 bases and the V segment lost 3 bases, leaving 10 bases of the junction unmatched. The CDR3 bases are TGTGCCAGCTCACCCCTGACAGGGGCGATACTCAATGAGCAGTTCTTC. Translated, it gives CASSPLTGAILNEQFF.

This clone turned up a few times. The V call is TRBV11-2, the J call TRBJ2-7; 8 bases are shared with TRBD1. The germline CDR1 and CDR2 sequences are SGHAT and FQNNGV. J gave up 3 bases and V 6 bases, and 10 bases lay outside the gene matches. This CDR3 has 15 amino acids. Here the CDR3 reads CASSSQGAVIYEQYF. The DNA for the CDR3 is TGTGCCAGCAGTTCTCAGGGGGCGGTTATCTACGAGCAGTACTTC.

The rearrangement links TRBV7-9 to TRBJ1-2, with 10 positions matching TRBD1. Trimming took 4 bases from V and 8 from J; bases not matched to a gene: 13. CDR1 SEHNR and CDR2 FQNEAQ come from the germline V gene (reference sequence). The CDR3 is 16 amino acids. CDR3 sequence reads: CASSSTGGAGSGGYTF. In DNA form, the CDR3 reads TGTGCCAGCAGCTCGACAGGGGGCGCAGGGTCGGGGGGCTACACCTTC. Full variable domain (missing parts from reference TRBV7-9 and TRBJ1-2): DTGVSQNPRHKITKRGQNVTFRCDPISEHNRLYWYRQTLGQGPEFLTYFQNEAQLEKSRLLSDRFSAERPKGSFSTLEIQRTEQGDSAMYLCASSSTGGAGSGGYTFGSGTRLTVV.

This rearrangement joins TRBV6-4 to TRBJ1-1; D is unresolved. CDR3 length: 14 residues. Trimming took off 5 bases at V and 4 bases at J, with 14 bases between the two ends. The germline gives CDR1 MRHNA, CDR2 SNTAGT. CDR3 bases: TGTGCCAGCAGTAGGGAGGGCAAGAGCACTGAAGCTTTCTTT. Translated: CASSREGKSTEAFF.

This chain connects TRBV6-4 to TRBJ2-7; 13 nucleotides match TRBD2. The CDR3 loop spans 16 amino acids. Germline loops: CDR1 MRHNA, CDR2 SNTAGT. V lost 5 bases and J lost 9; bases outside the gene matches: 13. This CDR3 is CASSYPGLAGIGAQYF. As DNA, the CDR3 is TGTGCCAGCAGTTACCCGGGACTAGCGGGAATAGGGGCGCAGTACTTC.

The chain combines TRBV7-2 with TRBJ1-5, with D tentatively TRBD1 (5 bases). Trimming cost V 1 base and J 4 bases, with 5 bases left between them. Germline V lookup: CDR1 SGHTA, CDR2 FQGNSA. The CDR3 covers 13 residues. In DNA form, the CDR3 reads TGTGCCAGCAGCTTAGACAGGAATCAGCCCCAGCATTTT. Its translation is CASSLDRNQPQHF.

This clone was detected a few times. CDR3 DNA: TGTGCCAGCTCGCAGGGATTCAACGAGCAGTACTTC. Translating it yields CASSQGFNEQYF. The gene calls are TRBV2 and TRBJ2-7, with D tentatively TRBD1 (5 bases). Germline V gene lookup returns CDR1 SNHLY and CDR2 FYNNEI. V gave up 8 bases and J gave up 5 bases, with 13 bases separating them. This CDR3 comprises 12 residues.

This clone was recorded once. The V gene is TRBV19, the J gene TRBJ2-3; D perhaps matches TRBD1 (6 bases). The CDR3 runs 14 residues. CDR1 LNHDA and CDR2 SQIVND come from the germline V gene (reference sequence). Trimming removed 6 bases at V and 1 base at J, with 11 bases between. The chain's CDR3 is CASRERQGTDTQYF. In DNA, the CDR3 is TGTGCCAGTAGAGAAAGACAGGGCACAGATACGCAGTATTTT.

J is TRBJ2-5 and V is TRBV4-3, with D possibly being TRBD2 (7 bases). This CDR3 spans 21 amino acids. Between the trimmed V and J ends, which lost 1 base and 2 bases, there was a span of 29 bases. Germline V gene lookup returns CDR1 LGHNA and CDR2 YSLEER. The chain's CDR3 is CASSQVVRSRNIRGGQETQYF. Written as DNA, the CDR3 is TGCGCCAGCAGCCAAGTCGTCCGCTCACGGAATATAAGGGGGGGACAAGAGACCCAGTACTTC.

In DNA form, the CDR3 reads TGCGCCAGCAGTGTGACTAGCGAGGGGGATACGCAGTATTTT. The encoded protein is CASSVTSEGDTQYF. The chain recombines TRBV10-1 with TRBJ2-3; 8 bases fit TRBD2. Germline values: CDR1 WNHNN, CDR2 SYGVQD (reference sequence). This CDR3 region has 14 residues. After removal of 4 bases from V and 6 bases from J, the junction contained 6 bases not matched to a gene.

This rearrangement joins TRBV18 to TRBJ2-7; TRBD2 agrees at 7 bases. Trimming removed 2 bases from V and 2 bases from J; junction bases left unmatched: 9. CDR1 and CDR2 (germline): KGHSH, LQKENI. The CDR3 contains 16 residues. This CDR3 reads CASSPWLAVSTYEQYF. CDR3 coding DNA: TGTGCCAGCTCACCATGGCTAGCGGTATCCACCTACGAGCAGTACTTC.

The rearrangement uses TRBV7-3 and TRBJ2-5, with D possibly TRBD1 on 5 matching bases. Between the trimmed V and J ends, which lost 1 base and 2 bases, there was a span of 14 bases. Germline V gene lookup returns CDR1 SGHTA and CDR2 FQGTGA. The CDR3 has 16 amino acids. The CDR3 sequence: CASSLNSGRTQETQYF. In DNA form, the CDR3 reads TGTGCCAGCAGCTTAAATTCAGGACGGACACAAGAGACCCAGTACTTC.

This clone has only one observation. V usage is TRBV7-9 and J usage is TRBJ2-6; D is possibly TRBD1 (6 bases). Germline lookup yields CDR1 SEHNR and CDR2 FQNEAQ (reference sequence). The CDR3 has 18 residues. V was pared by 6 bases and J by 2 bases, with 20 bases between. CDR3 nucleotides: TGTGCCAGCAGACCCTCGACAGGCTTGGCAGCTGGGGCCAACGTCCTGACTTTC. This sequence encodes CASRPSTGLAAGANVLTF.

This sequence joins TRBV5-1 and TRBJ1-1; D is undetermined. Germline CDR1 reads SGHRS; CDR2 reads YFSETQ. V shed 1 base and J shed 1 base, with 5 bases lying between them. This CDR3 comprises 13 residues. CDR3 loop: CASSLQENTEAFF. The CDR3 DNA is TGCGCCAGCAGCTTGCAGGAGAACACTGAAGCTTTCTTT.

The chain has TRBV4-2 and TRBJ2-7; 10 nucleotides agree with TRBD1. In germline, CDR1 is LGHNA, CDR2 YNFKEQ. The CDR3 runs 15 residues. The J segment lost 5 bases and the V segment lost 3 bases, leaving 7 bases of the junction unmatched. The CDR3: CASSQPGQGRDEQYF. DNA of the CDR3: TGTGCCAGCAGCCAGCCGGGACAGGGGAGGGACGAGCAGTACTTC.

The genes are TRBV6-1 and TRBJ2-1, with D uncertain. V dropped 8 bases and J dropped 5 bases, with 10 bases sitting between them. This CDR3 is 12 amino acids long. The V gene's germline CDR1 is MNHNS and CDR2 SASEGT. The CDR3 here is CASGWRNNEQFF. The DNA of the CDR3 is TGTGCCAGCGGGTGGAGAAACAATGAGCAGTTCTTC.

This clone has just one count. V and J are TRBV2 and TRBJ1-5, with D tentatively TRBD1 (6 bases). This CDR3 is built from 14 residues. CDR1 is SNHLY and CDR2 is FYNNEI in the germline V gene. V lost 6 bases, J lost 3 bases, and 12 bases lay in between. The CDR3: CASSVDSANQPQHF. In DNA, the CDR3 is TGTGCCAGCAGCGTGGACAGTGCCAATCAGCCCCAGCATTTT.

The gene calls are TRBV18 and TRBJ2-5; D is possibly TRBD1 (5 bases). The V end lost 1 base, the J end lost 2 bases, and 8 bases lay between the germline ends. The V gene's germline CDR1 is KGHSH and CDR2 LQKENI. There are 14 residues in the CDR3. The CDR3 DNA reads as TGTGCCAGCTCACCACAGGGGATTCAAGAGACCCAGTACTTC. Protein sequence: CASSPQGIQETQYF.

This chain joins TRBV19 and TRBJ1-5; TRBD1 agrees at 7 bases. The CDR3 sequence is 14 residues long. V lost 2 bases and J lost 5; bases outside the gene matches: 3. Germline V gene data show CDR1 as LNHDA and CDR2 as SQIVND (reference sequence). The CDR3 loop reads CASSISQGHQPQHF. The CDR3 DNA reads as TGTGCCAGTAGTATATCACAGGGGCATCAGCCCCAGCATTTT.

The chain combines TRBV5-8 with TRBJ1-1; 9 nucleotides agree with TRBD1. V was clipped by 0 bases and J by 3 bases; unmatched bases: 6. The germline V gene has CDR1 SGHTS and CDR2 YDEGEE. The CDR3 length is 16 residues. As DNA, the CDR3 is TGTGCCAGCAGCTTGGATTGGACAGGGGTCCACACTGAAGCTTTCTTT. Its protein is CASSLDWTGVHTEAFF.

Details on this clone: Mismatch with germline at one junction end may stem from a read error. This sequence joins TRBV5-1 and TRBJ1-2; D is perhaps TRBD1 (5 bases). Germline-derived CDR1 and CDR2 are SGHRS and YFSETQ. The CDR3 runs 17 residues. The CDR3 spells CASSLGLAAGALYDYTF. DNA of the CDR3: TGCGCCAGCAGCTTGGGCTTGGCGGCTGGGGCTCTATATGACTACACCTTC.